This TCR beta chain was sequenced during a study of T cell changes during pregnancy in multiple sclerosis. The protocol was immunoSEQ multiplex PCR, while the TCRdb copy is restricted to in-frame clones and leaves out a portion. Of about 43,000 clones listed, over 75% were seen once; the top ten hold about 5%. The CDR3 loop spans 13 amino acids. Germline V gene lookup returns CDR1 MNHEY and CDR2 SVGAGI. V shed 8 bases and J 11 bases; nucleotides not matched to a gene: 14. The chain is built from TRBV6-5 and TRBJ2-5; 7 nucleotides align to TRBD2. The input for sequencing was peripheral blood, taken in the first trimester of pregnancy. The sequence was obtained from a female donor in good health, enrolled as a control in a pregnancy study. CDR3 residues: CASSRGAGSVQYF. CDR3 sequence (DNA): TGTGCCAGCTCCCGGGGAGCGGGGTCTGTTCAGTACTTC.